Listed here are 13 T cell receptor beta chains from one sample, sequenced in a study of blood T cell repertoires in COVID-19 (dated by TCRdb to 2019 to 2021). Library method: the immunoSEQ multiplex PCR assay. TCRdb took over this immuneACCESS table, retaining in-frame rearrangements with V and J assigned. Such tables are incomplete; in checked studies, under half of the missing clones stem from an unresolved V gene, and the remainder is unexplained. This sample has a few hundred thousand clones in its table, and more than 75% of those were observed once. In total, the top ten clones hold 5% to 7.5% of the sample. The material sequenced was PBMCs or T cells enriched from blood (not recorded which). Every receptor here comes from a woman aged 50 to 60 who had been exposed to COVID-19.

The chain couples TRBV18 to TRBJ1-2; D might be TRBD1 (6 bases). The germline gives CDR1 KGHSH, CDR2 LQKENI. The CDR3 extends over 15 amino acids. V lost 2 bases, J lost 6 bases, and 16 bases lay in between. The CDR3 DNA is TGTGCCAGCTCACCAAGGCAGGGGCCCAACCATGGCTACACCTTC. It specifies CASSPRQGPNHGYTF.

This clone was recorded once. The V and J genes are TRBV6-5 and TRBJ2-1; D is possibly TRBD2 (6 bases). The CDR3 has 16 amino acids. Germline CDR1 and CDR2: MNHEY and SVGAGI. Between the trimmed V and J ends, which lost 3 bases and 6 bases, there was a span of 18 bases. The CDR3 DNA is TGTGCCAGCAGTTATACGGGACTGTCCGCCGGCAATGAGCAGTTCTTC. Translated, it gives CASSYTGLSAGNEQFF.

This chain joins TRBV19 and TRBJ1-5, with D unresolved. The length of the CDR3 is 12 residues. CDR1 and CDR2 (germline): LNHDA, SQIVND (reference sequence). V shed 3 bases and J shed 5 bases, with 5 bases lying between them. The CDR3 DNA sequence: TGTGCCAGTAGTATGGAGGATCAGCCCCAGCATTTT. Its protein is CASSMEDQPQHF.

V and J are TRBV30 and TRBJ2-1; D is unresolved. This CDR3 comprises 11 residues. V gave up 7 bases and J gave up 9 bases, with 13 bases separating them. Germline assignment: CDR1 GTSNPN and CDR2 SVGIG (reference sequence). CDR3 loop: CASKSEREQFF. The CDR3 coding sequence is TGTGCCTCCAAGTCGGAGCGTGAGCAGTTCTTC. The whole variable domain, filled in from reference TRBV30 and TRBJ2-1, reads SQTIHQWPATLVQPVGSPLSLECTVEGTSNPNLYWYRQAAGRGLQLLFYSVGIGQISSEVPQNLSASRPQDRQFILSSKKLLLSDSGFYLCASKSEREQFFGPGTRLTVL.

V is TRBV10-2 and J is TRBJ1-2; TRBD1 matches 9 bases. Germline trimming cut 6 bases from V and 5 bases from J; bases unmatched to any gene: 7. CDR1 and CDR2 from the germline V gene are WSHSY and SAAADI. This CDR3 region has 14 residues. DNA for the CDR3: TGCGCCAGCAGCACAGGGGGCATAGGGTATGGCTACACCTTC. As protein: CASSTGGIGYGYTF.

The rearrangement links TRBV28 to TRBJ1-2, with 7 nucleotides matching TRBD1. Germline loops: CDR1 MDHEN, CDR2 SYDVKM. Trimming cost V 6 bases and J 1 base; bases outside gene matches: 5. The CDR3 loop spans 14 amino acids. The CDR3 sequence: CASSRTGGNYGYTF. The DNA of the CDR3 is TGTGCCAGCAGCCGGACAGGTGGTAACTATGGCTACACCTTC.

This chain links TRBV27 with TRBJ2-1; D unclear. This CDR3 has 14 amino acids. Germline CDR1 reads MNHEY; CDR2 reads SMNVEV (reference sequence). V was pared by 2 bases and J by 8 bases, with 13 bases between. The CDR3 loop is CASSLGSSADEQFF. CDR3 nucleotides: TGTGCCAGCAGTTTAGGTAGCTCTGCCGATGAGCAGTTCTTC.

The V call is TRBV29-1, the J call TRBJ2-7; 10 bases are a match to TRBD1. V gave up 7 bases and J gave up 0 bases; unmatched junction bases: 6. In germline, CDR1 is SQVTM, CDR2 ANQGSEA. The CDR3 is 14 residues long. As DNA, the CDR3 is TGCAGCGCCCTGGGACAGGGGAGCTCCTACGAGCAGTACTTC. Translating it yields CSALGQGSSYEQYF.

The chain recombines TRBV19 with TRBJ2-2; 9 nucleotides match TRBD1. Germline V lookup: CDR1 LNHDA, CDR2 SQIVND (reference sequence). Trimming took 3 bases from V and 5 from J; bases not matched to a gene: 4. This CDR3 is built from 15 residues. The CDR3 protein is CASSMGQGRTGELFF. CDR3 DNA sequence: TGTGCCAGTAGTATGGGACAGGGAAGGACCGGGGAGCTGTTTTTT.

This chain connects TRBV28 to TRBJ2-7; 9 bases line up with TRBD1. The CDR3 covers 12 residues. From germline, CDR1 is MDHEN and CDR2 SYDVKM. With 6 bases clipped from V and 7 bases from J, the junction kept 4 bases outside the gene matches. CDR3 nucleotides: TGTGCCAGCAGGGGGACAGGGAATGAGCAGTACTTC. The encoded protein is CASRGTGNEQYF.

The V gene is TRBV15, the J gene TRBJ1-2; D perhaps matches TRBD1 (5 bases). Germline V gene data show CDR1 as LNHNV and CDR2 as YYDKDF (reference sequence). The CDR3 runs to 12 residues. The germline V and J ends were trimmed by 1 base and 7 bases, with 7 bases remaining between them. The DNA for the CDR3 is TGTGCCACCAGCAGAGCAGGGCCTGGCTACACCTTC. Its translation: CATSRAGPGYTF.

This clone has just a few counts. The V call is TRBV20-1, the J call TRBJ2-1, with D possibly matching TRBD1 (5 bases). From germline, CDR1 is DFQATT and CDR2 SNEGSKA (reference sequence). This CDR3 is built from 12 residues. V shed 3 bases and J shed 10 bases, with 13 bases lying between them. The DNA of the CDR3 is TGCAGTGCTAGTAGACTTGGGGCCGAGCAGTTCTTC. Residues: CSASRLGAEQFF.

This sequence joins TRBV28 and TRBJ1-1; D uncertain. CDR3 size: 14 residues. The V end lost 4 bases, the J end lost 0 bases, and 9 bases lay between the germline ends. From germline, CDR1 is MDHEN and CDR2 SYDVKM. CDR3 sequence: CASSSPSLNTEAFF. The CDR3 nucleotides read TGTGCCAGCAGTTCTCCTTCCCTGAACACTGAAGCTTTCTTT.